The 27 T cell receptor beta chains below come from one sample, sequenced in a study of blood T cell repertoires in COVID-19. Sequencing used immunoSEQ multiplex PCR; TCRdb keeps in-frame clones, though not all of them. The data contain 30,000 or so clones, roughly 85% of them seen just once; the ten biggest clones take up around 30%. The sequenced sample was peripheral blood. The origin of the receptors is a woman aged 80 or older with COVID-19, enrolled during active disease.

V usage is TRBV29-1 and J usage is TRBJ1-1; a weak D match, TRBD1 (6 bases). Per germline, CDR1 SQVTM and CDR2 ANQGSEA. The ends were cut back, 5 bases at V and 3 bases at J, with 13 bases in the middle. The CDR3 totals 13 residues. The CDR3 loop reads CSVTWGGHTEAFF. The DNA for the CDR3 is TGCAGCGTTACCTGGGGGGGCCACACTGAAGCTTTCTTT.

The gene calls are TRBV19 and TRBJ1-1, with TRBD1 matching 7 bases. The CDR3 is 15 residues long. Germline lookup yields CDR1 LNHDA and CDR2 SQIVND (reference sequence). J lost 8 bases, V lost 0 bases, and 9 bases had no gene match. CDR3 bases: TGTGCCAGTAGTATAGATGGCAGGGGGGCTGCGGAAGCTTTCTTT. Amino acid sequence: CASSIDGRGAAEAFF.

This chain links TRBV5-8 with TRBJ1-4, with D possibly TRBD1 on 5 matching bases. With 1 base removed from V and 1 base from J, the gap between germline ends came to 5 bases. Germline V gene lookup returns CDR1 SGHTS and CDR2 YDEGEE. The CDR3 runs 14 residues. CDR3 residues: CASSLRGTNEKLFF. The CDR3 coding sequence is TGTGCCAGCAGCTTGAGGGGAACTAATGAAAAACTGTTTTTT. The whole variable domain, filled in from reference TRBV5-8 and TRBJ1-4, reads EAGVTQSPTHLIKTRGQQATLRCSPISGHTSVYWYQQALGLGLQFLLWYDEGEERNRGNFPPRFSGRQFPNYSSELNVNALELEDSALYLCASSLRGTNEKLFFGSGTQLSVL.

J is TRBJ1-4 and V is TRBV10-2; D not certain. Germline V gene data show CDR1 as WSHSY and CDR2 as SAAADI. The CDR3 consists of 15 residues. V was trimmed by 3 bases and J by 7 bases, leaving 15 bases between them. In nucleotides, the CDR3 is TGCGCCAGCAGTGAATTTGTATCTGGAGGTGAAAAACTGTTTTTT. Translated, it gives CASSEFVSGGEKLFF.

The V gene is TRBV6-5, the J gene TRBJ2-5, with 7 bases aligning to TRBD1. In germline, CDR1 is MNHEY, CDR2 SVGAGI. The CDR3 is 15 residues long. V shed 6 bases and J 2 bases; nucleotides not matched to a gene: 9. The CDR3 region is CASSEGGGQQETQYF. CDR3 bases: TGTGCCAGCAGCGAGGGTGGGGGACAGCAAGAGACCCAGTACTTC.

The chain couples TRBV6-5 to TRBJ2-5; D ambiguous. The CDR3 length is 11 residues. From germline, CDR1 is MNHEY and CDR2 SVGAGI. V shed 2 bases and J shed 5 bases, with 3 bases lying between them. The CDR3 DNA reads as TGTGCCAGCAGTTACGGCGAGACCCAGTACTTC. This encodes CASSYGETQYF.

The J gene is TRBJ2-1, the V gene TRBV7-9, with a weak D call TRBD1 (5 bases). Germline V gene sequence: CDR1 SEHNR, CDR2 FQNEAQ (reference sequence). The CDR3 covers 14 residues. The germline V and J ends were trimmed by 6 bases and 4 bases, with 13 bases remaining between them. The CDR3 sequence is CASSLTGSYNEQFF. The CDR3 coding sequence is TGTGCCAGCAGTTTAACAGGATCATACAATGAGCAGTTCTTC.

The V gene is TRBV5-1, the J gene TRBJ1-3, with D unclear. Germline V gene data show CDR1 as SGHRS and CDR2 as YFSETQ. V was pared by 0 bases and J by 0 bases, with 7 bases between. There are 15 residues in the CDR3. As DNA, the CDR3 is TGCGCCAGCAGCTTGGAAAACAGCTCTGGAAACACCATATATTTT. Translating it yields CASSLENSSGNTIYF.

The chain joins TRBV6-5 to TRBJ2-2; D may be TRBD1 (5 bases). CDR1 MNHEY and CDR2 SVGAGI come from the germline V gene. V dropped 2 bases and J dropped 2 bases, with 6 bases sitting between them. There are 14 residues in the CDR3. The CDR3 coding sequence is TGTGCCAGCAGTTACGACAGCAACACCGGGGAGCTGTTTTTT. The encoded protein is CASSYDSNTGELFF.

The rearrangement uses TRBV12-5 and TRBJ2-5, with TRBD1 as a possible D gene (6 bases). Germline V gene lookup returns CDR1 LGHNT and CDR2 FRNRAP. This CDR3 has 14 amino acids. V lost 6 bases and J lost 5, with 16 bases in between. This chain's CDR3 is CASGLTGKEETQYF. Written as DNA, the CDR3 is TGTGCTAGTGGACTTACAGGGAAAGAGGAGACCCAGTACTTC.

J is TRBJ1-5 and V is TRBV19, with a possible D match to TRBD1 (6 bases). The CDR3 has 16 residues. V lost 7 bases to trimming and J lost 1 base, with 17 bases between them. Germline V gene data show CDR1 as LNHDA and CDR2 as SQIVND (reference sequence). The DNA of the CDR3 is TGTGCCAGTACCCCTCCGGGACACGTGAGCAATCAGCCCCAGCATTTT. Translation gives CASTPPGHVSNQPQHF.

The J gene is TRBJ1-4, the V gene TRBV14; 8 nucleotides agree with TRBD1. This CDR3 region has 15 residues. J gave up 5 bases and V 3 bases, and 5 bases lay outside the gene matches. Germline CDR1 SGHDN, CDR2 FVKESK. In nucleotides, the CDR3 is TGTGCCAGCAGCCAGACCCGACAGGGGAATGAAAAACTGTTTTTT. This sequence encodes CASSQTRQGNEKLFF.

The chain couples TRBV6-5 to TRBJ2-6; a possible D gene is TRBD1 (6 bases). This CDR3 has 16 amino acids. Trimming removed 0 bases at V and 0 bases at J, with 6 bases between. The germline CDR1 and CDR2 sequences are MNHEY and SVGAGI. The CDR3 is CASSYSDSSGANVLTF. CDR3 bases: TGTGCCAGCAGTTACTCGGACAGCTCTGGGGCCAACGTCCTGACTTTC.

CDR3 in amino acids: CSVIQDTEAFF. CDR3 coding DNA: TGCAGCGTTATACAGGACACTGAAGCTTTCTTT. J is TRBJ1-1 and V is TRBV29-1; a weak D match, TRBD1 (5 bases). There are 11 residues in the CDR3. V was trimmed by 5 bases and J by 3 bases, leaving 7 bases between them. From germline, CDR1 is SQVTM and CDR2 ANQGSEA.

The genes are TRBV6-5 and TRBJ1-2, with 8 bases that match TRBD1. Trimming took 0 bases from V and 8 from J; bases not matched to a gene: 8. This CDR3 has 15 residues. Germline assignment: CDR1 MNHEY and CDR2 SVGAGI. The CDR3 DNA is TGTGCCAGCAGTTACTCAGCAGGACAGGGTATCGGCTACACCTTC. It translates to CASSYSAGQGIGYTF.

The chain employs TRBV2 and TRBJ2-5; 16 bases map to TRBD2. The CDR3 sequence is 15 residues long. Germline V gene lookup returns CDR1 SNHLY and CDR2 FYNNEI. Germline trimming cut 6 bases from V and 3 bases from J; bases unmatched to any gene: 1. This chain's CDR3 is CASRGLAGGKETQYF. The CDR3 DNA follows: TGTGCCAGCAGGGGACTAGCGGGGGGGAAAGAGACCCAGTACTTC. The full variable domain, with the rest looked up from reference TRBV2 and TRBJ2-5, is EPEVTQTPSHQVTQMGQEVILRCVPISNHLYFYWYRQILGQKVEFLVSFYNNEISEKSEIFDDQFSVERPDGSNFTLKIRSTKLEDSAMYFCASRGLAGGKETQYFGPGTRLLVL.

The chain recombines TRBV11-2 with TRBJ2-3; TRBD1 matches 10 bases. There are 17 residues in the CDR3. V shed 3 bases, J shed 0 bases, and the junction held 6 bases outside the gene matches. The germline V gene has CDR1 SGHAT and CDR2 FQNNGV. CDR3 sequence (DNA): TGTGCCAGCAGCTTTGGGGGACAGGGGACTAGCACAGATACGCAGTATTTT. Translation: CASSFGGQGTSTDTQYF.

The chain recombines TRBV2 with TRBJ1-6, with D possibly being TRBD1 (5 bases). Germline V CDR1 and CDR2: SNHLY, FYNNEI. The length of the CDR3 is 14 residues. V dropped 4 bases and J dropped 7 bases, with 11 bases sitting between them. The CDR3 loop reads CASSVERGNSPLHF. Written as DNA, the CDR3 is TGTGCCAGCAGTGTAGAAAGGGGAAATTCACCCCTCCACTTT. The whole variable domain, filled in from reference TRBV2 and TRBJ1-6, reads EPEVTQTPSHQVTQMGQEVILRCVPISNHLYFYWYRQILGQKVEFLVSFYNNEISEKSEIFDDQFSVERPDGSNFTLKIRSTKLEDSAMYFCASSVERGNSPLHFGNGTRLTVT.

This clone was found once. The V gene is TRBV12-5, the J gene TRBJ1-3; possibly TRBD1 for D (6 bases). The CDR3 length is 17 residues. Between the trimmed V and J ends, which lost 5 bases and 4 bases, there was a span of 21 bases. Germline lookup yields CDR1 LGHNT and CDR2 FRNRAP. CDR3 nucleotides: TGTGCTAGTGGTAAAGGACAGTCGTCAGTGTACGGAAACACCATATATTTT. Its protein is CASGKGQSSVYGNTIYF.

This clone showed up just a few times. The chain has TRBV12-1 and TRBJ1-3; the table's D call of TRBD1 was not tested on the DNA. TRBV12-1 counts as a pseudogene. CDR3 length equals 15 residues. The DNA of the CDR3 is TGTGCCAGCAGACCGGGACAGATCTCTGGAAACACCATATATTTT. This gives the protein CASRPGQISGNTIYF.

The chain combines TRBV5-1 with TRBJ2-3; TRBD2 matches 8 bases. V shed 6 bases, J shed 5 bases, and the junction held 11 bases outside the gene matches. Germline V gives CDR1 SGHRS, CDR2 YFSETQ. CDR3 size: 15 residues. CDR3 amino acids: CASKDSGGSGDTQYF. The CDR3, as DNA: TGCGCCAGCAAGGACAGCGGGGGTTCCGGAGATACGCAGTATTTT.

The genes are TRBV5-1 and TRBJ2-1, with TRBD2 matching 7 bases. V lost 4 bases and J lost 6; bases outside the gene matches: 10. CDR3 length equals 15 residues. Germline V gene data show CDR1 as SGHRS and CDR2 as YFSETQ. The CDR3 DNA reads TGCGCCAGCAGCCCCTCCGGGACTACCCTCAATGAGCAGTTCTTC. Amino acids: CASSPSGTTLNEQFF.

The rearrangement joins TRBV27 to TRBJ1-5; 7 bases match TRBD1. The CDR3 is 14 amino acids. The V gene's germline CDR1 is MNHEY and CDR2 SMNVEV (reference sequence). V dropped 4 bases and J dropped 6; count of bases not matched to a gene: 6. The CDR3 DNA follows: TGTGCCAGCAGTTCACACAGGGGAGGTCAGCCCCAGCATTTT. Its translation is CASSSHRGGQPQHF.

The chain has TRBV19 and TRBJ2-5; possible D gene TRBD1, 6 bases. V lost 1 base, J lost 4 bases, and 10 bases lay in between. Germline V gives CDR1 LNHDA, CDR2 SQIVND (reference sequence). There are 14 residues in the CDR3. The CDR3 here is CASSIGSGAETQYF. In DNA form, the CDR3 reads TGTGCCAGTAGTATAGGGTCAGGGGCAGAGACCCAGTACTTC.

This clone turned up a few times. The J gene is TRBJ2-7, the V gene TRBV19, with a possible D match to TRBD1 (6 bases). The germline V gene encodes CDR1 LNHDA and CDR2 SQIVND (reference sequence). With 8 bases removed from V and 4 bases from J, the gap between germline ends came to 15 bases. This CDR3 contains 13 residues. The CDR3 sequence is CASSGALGYEQYF. The CDR3 region has the DNA TGTGCCAGTTCAGGGGCCCTGGGATACGAGCAGTACTTC.

The chain joins TRBV12-3 or TRBV12-4 to TRBJ1-2, with D tentatively TRBD1 (5 bases). V dropped 2 bases and J dropped 5 bases, with 9 bases sitting between them. There are 13 residues in the CDR3. The CDR3 sequence is CASSLLQGYGYTF. Here the CDR3 DNA reads TGTGCCAGCAGTTTATTGCAGGGTTATGGCTACACCTTC.

The rearrangement links TRBV18 to TRBJ1-1, with D unresolved. CDR3 length: 14 amino acids. Per germline, CDR1 KGHSH and CDR2 LQKENI. Trimming removed 2 bases at V and 4 bases at J, with 11 bases between. Here the CDR3 DNA reads TGTGCCAGCTCACCAGGCGGTTTGTTCACTGAAGCTTTCTTT. Residues: CASSPGGLFTEAFF.